Below are 7 T cell receptor beta chains sequenced from a single sample in a study of T cell responses to AZD1222 COVID-19 vaccine (dated by TCRdb to the early 2020s). Reading the label with the study, this specimen's time point is: baseline before first vaccination. Libraries were prepared through the immunoSEQ multiplex PCR assay. The immuneACCESS repertoire file appears here via TCRdb, limited to in-frame rearrangements. These files lack a portion of the clones; in checked studies, under half of the deficit traces to unresolved V genes, and the cause of the others is not known. The sample table contains 83,000 or so clones; only one count was recorded for about 82% of them. 8.5% to 9% of the sample is held by the ten biggest clonotypes. Here the sequenced sample was peripheral blood, taken on day 0 of AZD1222 vaccination. These receptors were obtained from an adult in good health.

This clone was seen a few times. V gene TRBV2 combines with J gene TRBJ1-1, with 10 bases fitting TRBD1. CDR1 is SNHLY, CDR2 FYNNEI, per germline. V was pared by 7 bases and J by 3 bases, with 5 bases of the junction left unmatched. This CDR3 has 14 amino acids. The DNA for the CDR3 is TGTGCCAGCACCGTCGGACAGGGGGACACTGAAGCTTTCTTT. Amino acids: CASTVGQGDTEAFF.

The CDR3 bases are TGTGCCACCAGCAGAGCCGACAGATTCGACAAAGCTAACTATGGCTACACCTTC. Amino acids: CATSRADRFDKANYGYTF. The genes are TRBV15 and TRBJ1-2; maybe TRBD1 (5 bases). Trimming shortened V by 1 base and J by 0 bases, and 18 bases separated the two germline ends. This CDR3 comprises 18 residues. Germline V gene data show CDR1 as LNHNV and CDR2 as YYDKDF (reference sequence).

The chain employs TRBV4-2 and TRBJ2-7, with 11 positions matching TRBD2. Losses at the gene ends were 4 bases for V and 5 bases for J; bases not matched to a gene: 4. The length of the CDR3 is 14 residues. Germline CDR1 is LGHNA and CDR2 is YNFKEQ. The CDR3 nucleotides read TGTGCCAGCAGCCGAGGACTAGCGGGCAACGAGCAGTACTTC. Protein: CASSRGLAGNEQYF.

The genes are TRBV29-1 and TRBJ2-1; D is ambiguous. CDR1 and CDR2 (germline): SQVTM, ANQGSEA. CDR3 length: 13 amino acids. Trimming left V 7 bases short and J 0 bases short, with 10 bases between. CDR3 nucleotide sequence: TGCAGCGCCTTAGTAGACTCCTACAATGAGCAGTTCTTC. Its translation: CSALVDSYNEQFF.

The chain has TRBV11-3 and TRBJ2-1; 11 bases align to TRBD1. CDR3 length: 15 residues. Germline CDR1 and CDR2: SGHNT and YENEEA. V dropped 5 bases and J dropped 7; count of bases not matched to a gene: 7. CDR3 sequence: CASSPGQGARNEQFF. CDR3 DNA sequence: TGTGCCAGCAGCCCAGGACAGGGGGCTCGGAATGAGCAGTTCTTC.

The chain recombines TRBV6-5 with TRBJ1-1; no reliable D call. The CDR3 loop spans 13 amino acids. In germline, CDR1 is MNHEY, CDR2 SVGAGI. Trimming cost V 2 bases and J 0 bases, with 4 bases left between them. CDR3 nucleotide sequence: TGTGCCAGCAGTTACATATTGAACACTGAAGCTTTCTTT. It is translated as CASSYILNTEAFF.

DNA of the CDR3: TGTGCCAGCAGACAGAACAGGGGCTTGGGGAAGAAGAACACTGAAGCTTTCTTT. Translation gives CASRQNRGLGKKNTEAFF. This chain joins TRBV27 and TRBJ1-1; TRBD1 matches at 7 bases. This CDR3 has 18 residues. J was trimmed by 1 base and V by 6 bases; bases with no gene match: 17. From germline, CDR1 is MNHEY and CDR2 SMNVEV (reference sequence).